Given below is one T cell receptor beta chain in context. TCRdb analysed the 5' RACE reads with MiXCR anew, one entry per CDR3 protein. The repertoire holds about 49,000 distinct CDR3 sequences, with roughly 27% as singletons. This sample was taken from a study of T-cell memory formation after mild COVID-19. Study-wide background: Among the donors, TCR clusters were largely specific to each donor.

This CDR3 has 17 amino acids. The receptor was isolated from a man aged 18 to 30 who had mild COVID-19 (a few samples of this study predate the infection). Cell type and time point are not known. The source material was PBMCs or a T cell subset sorted from them (not recorded which). The rearrangement uses TRBV3-2 and TRBJ2-3; the DNA was not compared with TRBD2, the D call given in the table. TRBV3-2 is reported as a pseudogene. The CDR3 DNA reads TGTGCCAGCAGCCAAGATCCAGCGGGGGGGAAGATCCGTACGCAGTATTTT. As protein: CASSQDPAGGKIRTQYF.